The clone carrying this T cell receptor beta chain was observed at least ten times. Its antigen is unknown. These data are taken from a study of Graves' ophthalmopathy and Graves' hyperthyroidism. As the template, RNA transcripts were used to amplify TCR beta CDR3 regions. HTBI-primed RT-PCR formed the first round, and a multiplex PCR formed the second. TCRdb passed the multiplex PCR reads through MiXCR, listing each CDR3 protein once. This sample has around 400,000 distinct CDR3 sequences, with around 21% found just once. Study conclusions and caveats: Blood contained most expanded thyroid clonotypes exceeding 0.001 frequency.

CDR1 is DFQATT, CDR2 SNEGSKA, per germline (reference sequence). With 0 bases removed from V and 3 bases from J, the gap between germline ends came to 17 bases. The CDR3 is made up of 16 amino acids. The sequence was collected from a woman under 30 with stable Graves' hyperthyroidism. The chain couples TRBV20-1 to TRBJ1-2; no firm D call. Material for sequencing was peripheral blood. The chain's CDR3 is CSARDFRTATYYGYTF. CDR3 DNA sequence: TGCAGTGCTAGAGATTTTAGGACGGCAACTTACTATGGCTACACCTTC.